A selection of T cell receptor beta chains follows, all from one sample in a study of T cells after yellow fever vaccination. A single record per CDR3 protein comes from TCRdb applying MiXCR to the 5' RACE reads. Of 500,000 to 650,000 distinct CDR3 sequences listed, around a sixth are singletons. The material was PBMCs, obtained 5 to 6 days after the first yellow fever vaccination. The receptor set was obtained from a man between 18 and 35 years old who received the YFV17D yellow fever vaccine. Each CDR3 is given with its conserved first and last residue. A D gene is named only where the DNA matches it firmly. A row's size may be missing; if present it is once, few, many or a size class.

cdr3_nt: TGCGCCAGCAGCCAAGACCTGCGGGAAAACGAAAAACTGTTTTTT
cdr3_aa: CASSQDLRENEKLFF
j_call: TRBJ1-4
v_call: TRBV4-1
clone_size: few
d_call: NA

cdr3_nt: TGTGCCAGCAGCCAAGTTGGGTTCACAGATACGCAGTATTTT
cdr3_aa: CASSQVGFTDTQYF
j_call: TRBJ2-3
v_call: TRBV3-1
clone_size: few
d_call: NA

cdr3_nt: TGTGCCAGCAGCCGGACAGGGACAAATGAAAAACTGTTTTTT
cdr3_aa: CASSRTGTNEKLFF
j_call: TRBJ1-4
v_call: TRBV7-9
clone_size: few
d_call: TRBD1

cdr3_nt: TGTGCCAGCAGCCCCCCGCCGGACAGGGGTGATCAAGAGACCCAGTACTTC
cdr3_aa: CASSPPPDRGDQETQYF
j_call: TRBJ2-5
v_call: TRBV7-9
clone_size: once
d_call: TRBD1

cdr3_nt: TGTGCCAGCAGCCCACACAGAGATGCGAACACTGAAGCTTTCTTT
cdr3_aa: CASSPHRDANTEAFF
j_call: TRBJ1-1
v_call: TRBV7-8
clone_size: NA
d_call: NA

cdr3_nt: TGTGCCAGCAGCCCGAAGAGGGGGCATGGAGATACGCAGTATTTT
cdr3_aa: CASSPKRGHGDTQYF
j_call: TRBJ2-3
v_call: TRBV5-5
clone_size: few
d_call: TRBD1

cdr3_nt: TGTGCCAGCCCCCCCCCCGGTGCCCACTACGAGGAGCAGTTCTTC
cdr3_aa: CASPPPGAHYEEQFF
j_call: TRBJ2-1
v_call: TRBV7-9
clone_size: NA
d_call: NA

cdr3_nt: TGCAGTGCTAGAGCCAGCCCAGGGGTAAGGACTGAAGCTTTCTTT
cdr3_aa: CSARASPGVRTEAFF
j_call: TRBJ1-1
v_call: TRBV20-1
clone_size: once
d_call: NA

cdr3_nt: TGCAGTGCTAGAGATCGTCTCTGGGGCGTTAATAGCTACGAGCAGTACTTC
cdr3_aa: CSARDRLWGVNSYEQYF
j_call: TRBJ2-7
v_call: TRBV20-1
clone_size: few
d_call: NA

cdr3_nt: TGTGCCAGCCTCTCGACGGGGAACACTGAAGCTTTCTTT
cdr3_aa: CASLSTGNTEAFF
j_call: TRBJ1-1
v_call: TRBV11-2
clone_size: few
d_call: NA

cdr3_nt: TGTGCCAGCAGCTTAGGAGAGAACACTGAAGCTTTCTTT
cdr3_aa: CASSLGENTEAFF
j_call: TRBJ1-1
v_call: TRBV7-6
clone_size: many
d_call: NA

cdr3_nt: TGTGCCAGCAGCATCGGTCCTACAGTCAGCAATCAGCCCCAGCATTTT
cdr3_aa: CASSIGPTVSNQPQHF
j_call: TRBJ1-5
v_call: TRBV5-5
clone_size: few
d_call: NA

cdr3_nt: TGTGCCAGCGGGACAGGTTCTGCCAAAAACATTCAGTACTTC
cdr3_aa: CASGTGSAKNIQYF
j_call: TRBJ2-4
v_call: TRBV7-2
clone_size: few
d_call: TRBD1

cdr3_nt: TGTGCCAGCAGTCTACTAGCGGGAAGGGATACGCAGTATTTT
cdr3_aa: CASSLLAGRDTQYF
j_call: TRBJ2-3
v_call: TRBV6-2/TRBV6-3
clone_size: NA
d_call: TRBD2

cdr3_nt: TGTGCCAGCAGCGGCGGCCACTCCACGAATACGCAGTATTTT
cdr3_aa: CASSGGHSTNTQYF
j_call: TRBJ2-3
v_call: TRBV9
clone_size: NA
d_call: NA

cdr3_nt: TGTGCCTGGAGGCCCACCGGAGATACGCAGTATTTT
cdr3_aa: CAWRPTGDTQYF
j_call: TRBJ2-3
v_call: TRBV30
clone_size: NA
d_call: NA

cdr3_nt: TGTGCCAGCAGCTTAGGAGGTTCTAGCGGGGGGGGTTGGGAGACCCAGTACTTC
cdr3_aa: CASSLGGSSGGGWETQYF
j_call: TRBJ2-5
v_call: TRBV11-2
clone_size: NA
d_call: TRBD2

cdr3_nt: TGCGCCAGCAGTCGGACATTTGGTTGGACTGAAGCTTTCTTT
cdr3_aa: CASSRTFGWTEAFF
j_call: TRBJ1-1
v_call: TRBV5-1
clone_size: few
d_call: NA

cdr3_nt: TGCGCCAGCAGCCAAACCTCTCCCCAGGACGGCACAGATACGCAGTATTTT
cdr3_aa: CASSQTSPQDGTDTQYF
j_call: TRBJ2-3
v_call: TRBV4-1
clone_size: NA
d_call: NA

cdr3_nt: TGTGCCAGCAGCTTCTGGACAGGGACGGTTGGCACAGATACGCAGTATTTT
cdr3_aa: CASSFWTGTVGTDTQYF
j_call: TRBJ2-3
v_call: TRBV11-1
clone_size: NA
d_call: TRBD1

cdr3_nt: TGCAGTGCTCGACAGGGGGCAACTAATGAAAAACTGTTTTTT
cdr3_aa: CSARQGATNEKLFF
j_call: TRBJ1-4
v_call: TRBV20-1
clone_size: NA
d_call: TRBD1

cdr3_nt: TGTGCCAGCAGCTTAGGCCTTTTTCTCACAGATACGCAGTATTTT
cdr3_aa: CASSLGLFLTDTQYF
j_call: TRBJ2-3
v_call: TRBV7-2
clone_size: NA
d_call: NA

cdr3_nt: TGTGCCAGCAGCTTAGGCTCGAAAGAGCAGTTCTTC
cdr3_aa: CASSLGSKEQFF
j_call: TRBJ2-1
v_call: TRBV7-8
clone_size: NA
d_call: NA

cdr3_nt: TGCGCCAGCAGCCCGGGACTAGCGGTCTACAATGAGCAGTTCTTC
cdr3_aa: CASSPGLAVYNEQFF
j_call: TRBJ2-1
v_call: TRBV5-1
clone_size: many
d_call: TRBD2

cdr3_nt: TGTGCCATAGGGGAGGGGGGGCTGTCGGGGGTCAATGAGCAGTTCTTC
cdr3_aa: CAIGEGGLSGVNEQFF
j_call: TRBJ2-1
v_call: TRBV6-2/TRBV6-3
clone_size: few
d_call: NA

cdr3_nt: TGTGCCAGCAGTTACTTGGCCGGGTTCGACACCGGGGAGCTGTTTTTT
cdr3_aa: CASSYLAGFDTGELFF
j_call: TRBJ2-2
v_call: TRBV6-5
clone_size: many
d_call: NA

cdr3_nt: TGTGCCTGGATCACAGGGGGCGAGGGCAATCAGCCCCAGCATTTT
cdr3_aa: CAWITGGEGNQPQHF
j_call: TRBJ1-5
v_call: TRBV30
clone_size: NA
d_call: TRBD1

cdr3_nt: TGTGCCAGCAGCCAAGGCGACGGGGGTGAGACCCAGTACTTC
cdr3_aa: CASSQGDGGETQYF
j_call: TRBJ2-5
v_call: TRBV14
clone_size: few
d_call: NA

cdr3_nt: TGTGCCAGCAGCCCCGGCGGACAGGGAATGGTCGGCTACACCTTC
cdr3_aa: CASSPGGQGMVGYTF
j_call: TRBJ1-2
v_call: TRBV5-6
clone_size: few
d_call: TRBD1

cdr3_nt: TGTGCCACCAGTCAATCTGGGGCCAACGTCCTGACTTTC
cdr3_aa: CATSQSGANVLTF
j_call: TRBJ2-6
v_call: TRBV24-1
clone_size: few
d_call: NA

cdr3_nt: TGTGCCAGCAGCTTAAGTTCCCTCTATGGCTACACCTTC
cdr3_aa: CASSLSSLYGYTF
j_call: TRBJ1-2
v_call: TRBV7-9
clone_size: few
d_call: NA

cdr3_nt: TGTGCCAGCAGTGAATCAAGAATACAGGGTAATTCACCCCTCCACTTT
cdr3_aa: CASSESRIQGNSPLHF
j_call: TRBJ1-6
v_call: TRBV25-1
clone_size: NA
d_call: NA

cdr3_nt: TGCGCCAGCAGCATACAGGATAGCACAGATGCGCAGTATTTT
cdr3_aa: CASSIQDSTDAQYF
j_call: TRBJ2-3
v_call: TRBV5-1
clone_size: once
d_call: NA

cdr3_nt: TGTGCCAGCAGTTTCCCTTCGAATTCCATGAACACTGAAGCTTTCTTT
cdr3_aa: CASSFPSNSMNTEAFF
j_call: TRBJ1-1
v_call: TRBV12-3/TRBV12-4
clone_size: many
d_call: NA

cdr3_nt: TGTGCCAGCAGCTTAACCCGAACTCAGCCCCAGCATTTT
cdr3_aa: CASSLTRTQPQHF
j_call: TRBJ1-5
v_call: TRBV7-2
clone_size: NA
d_call: NA

cdr3_nt: TGTGCCAGCAGTCCAACCGGCGCGACTAATGAAAAACTGTTTTTT
cdr3_aa: CASSPTGATNEKLFF
j_call: TRBJ1-4
v_call: TRBV6-2/TRBV6-3
clone_size: many
d_call: NA

cdr3_nt: TGTGCCAGCAACGACAGGGTCTTCACTGAAGCTTTCTTT
cdr3_aa: CASNDRVFTEAFF
j_call: TRBJ1-1
v_call: TRBV6-1
clone_size: NA
d_call: TRBD1

cdr3_nt: TGTGCCAGCAGCGAGGGGACGGTTCTAAAGGGAGAAAAACTGTTTTTT
cdr3_aa: CASSEGTVLKGEKLFF
j_call: TRBJ1-4
v_call: TRBV9
clone_size: NA
d_call: NA

cdr3_nt: TGTGCCAGCAGCTTGGCTAGCGGGGGCCCAGAAGGAGATACGCAGTATTTT
cdr3_aa: CASSLASGGPEGDTQYF
j_call: TRBJ2-3
v_call: TRBV5-8
clone_size: few
d_call: TRBD2

cdr3_nt: TGCAGTGCTAGAACCCTTGGGACGAGCGGCTACACCTTC
cdr3_aa: CSARTLGTSGYTF
j_call: TRBJ1-2
v_call: TRBV20-1
clone_size: NA
d_call: NA

cdr3_nt: TGTGCCAGCAGCTTAGACAACTCCTATAATTCACCCCTCCACTTT
cdr3_aa: CASSLDNSYNSPLHF
j_call: TRBJ1-6
v_call: TRBV13
clone_size: few
d_call: NA

cdr3_nt: TGTGCCAGCAGCCGAGGGAACCCGGGACAGTTTAACAATGAGCAGTTCTTC
cdr3_aa: CASSRGNPGQFNNEQFF
j_call: TRBJ2-1
v_call: TRBV3-1
clone_size: NA
d_call: TRBD1

cdr3_nt: TGTGCCAGCAGCTTAATCAGGGGAGGAGGCACAGATACGCAGTATTTT
cdr3_aa: CASSLIRGGGTDTQYF
j_call: TRBJ2-3
v_call: TRBV7-9
clone_size: few
d_call: NA

cdr3_nt: TGTGCCAGCAGCTCGCAAGTGGGGGCTAGCTACAATGAGCAGTTCTTC
cdr3_aa: CASSSQVGASYNEQFF
j_call: TRBJ2-1
v_call: TRBV3-1
clone_size: NA
d_call: NA

cdr3_nt: TGCGCCAGCACCCGACAGGCTAAAGATACGCAGTATTTT
cdr3_aa: CASTRQAKDTQYF
j_call: TRBJ2-3
v_call: TRBV5-1
clone_size: few
d_call: NA

cdr3_nt: TGTGCCAGTAGTACTACGATGAGCGGGGAGCTGTTTTTT
cdr3_aa: CASSTTMSGELFF
j_call: TRBJ2-2
v_call: TRBV19
clone_size: NA
d_call: NA

cdr3_nt: TGCGCCAGCAGTGAGTCCGTCGGGGAGCTGTTTTTT
cdr3_aa: CASSESVGELFF
j_call: TRBJ2-2
v_call: TRBV10-2
clone_size: NA
d_call: NA

cdr3_nt: TGTGCCATCAGTGAGTCGGACAGGGGAAGTGGCTACGAGCAGTACTTC
cdr3_aa: CAISESDRGSGYEQYF
j_call: TRBJ2-7
v_call: TRBV10-3
clone_size: many
d_call: TRBD1